This TCR beta chain appears in the sequencing data of a study of blood T cell repertoires in COVID-19. On the study more broadly: The origin of the acute and convalescent COVID-19 samples was the United States, Italy and Spain. From T cells, B-cell-depleted T cells, or PBMCs came the material, which was cDNA or gDNA.

In the original processing: Nucleated cell counts were estimated from reference gene primer amplification. Generated by immunoSEQ multiplex PCR, the TCRdb table keeps only in-frame clones and is missing some. That table supplies the V and J calls and clone size; D and trimming were determined from the DNA. The table lists tens of thousands of clones, roughly 89% of them singletons. This CDR3 has 14 amino acids. The V end lost 3 bases, the J end lost 5 bases, and 13 bases lay between the germline ends. From germline, CDR1 is MNHEY and CDR2 SMNVEV (reference sequence). This chain connects TRBV27 to TRBJ2-5; a weak D match, TRBD2 (5 bases). The sequencing input was peripheral blood. The TCR sequence derives from a woman of 80 years or more with acute or convalescent COVID-19. Here the CDR3 DNA reads TGTGCCAGCAGTTTCCGCGGACTCGGCGAGACCCAGTACTTC. Amino acids: CASSFRGLGETQYF.